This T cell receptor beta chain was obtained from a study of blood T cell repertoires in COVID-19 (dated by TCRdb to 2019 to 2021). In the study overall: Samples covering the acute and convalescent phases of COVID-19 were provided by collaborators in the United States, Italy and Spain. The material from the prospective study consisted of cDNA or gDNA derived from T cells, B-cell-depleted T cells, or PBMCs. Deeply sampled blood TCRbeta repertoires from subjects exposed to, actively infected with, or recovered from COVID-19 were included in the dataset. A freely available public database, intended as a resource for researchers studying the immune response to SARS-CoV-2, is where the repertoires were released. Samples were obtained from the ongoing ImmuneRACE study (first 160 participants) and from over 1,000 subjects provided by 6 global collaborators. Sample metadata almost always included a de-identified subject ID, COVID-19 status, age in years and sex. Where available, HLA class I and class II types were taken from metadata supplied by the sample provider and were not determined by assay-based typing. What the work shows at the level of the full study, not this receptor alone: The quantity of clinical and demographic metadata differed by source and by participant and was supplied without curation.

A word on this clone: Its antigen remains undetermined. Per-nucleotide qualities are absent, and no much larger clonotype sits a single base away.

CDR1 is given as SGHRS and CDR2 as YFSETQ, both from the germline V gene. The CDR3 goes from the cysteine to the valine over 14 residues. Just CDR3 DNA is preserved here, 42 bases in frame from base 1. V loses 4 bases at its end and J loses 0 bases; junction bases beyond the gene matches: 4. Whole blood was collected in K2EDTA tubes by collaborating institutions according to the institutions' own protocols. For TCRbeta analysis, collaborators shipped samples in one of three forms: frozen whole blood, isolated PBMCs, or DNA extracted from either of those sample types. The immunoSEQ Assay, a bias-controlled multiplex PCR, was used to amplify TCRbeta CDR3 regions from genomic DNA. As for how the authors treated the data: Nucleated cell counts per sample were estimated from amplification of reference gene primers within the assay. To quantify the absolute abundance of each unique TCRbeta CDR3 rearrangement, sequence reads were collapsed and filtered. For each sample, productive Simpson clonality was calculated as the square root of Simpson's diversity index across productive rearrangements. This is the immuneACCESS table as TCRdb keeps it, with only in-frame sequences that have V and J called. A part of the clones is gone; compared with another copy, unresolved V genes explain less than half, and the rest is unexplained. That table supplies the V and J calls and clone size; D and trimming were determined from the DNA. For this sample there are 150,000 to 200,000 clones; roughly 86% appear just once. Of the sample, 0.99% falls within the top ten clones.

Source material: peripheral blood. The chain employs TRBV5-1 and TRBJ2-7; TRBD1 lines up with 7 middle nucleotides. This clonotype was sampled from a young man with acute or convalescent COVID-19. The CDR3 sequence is CASSPGTVSYEQYV. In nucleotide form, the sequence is TGCGCCAGCAGCCCCGGGACAGTCTCCTACGAGCAGTACGTC.